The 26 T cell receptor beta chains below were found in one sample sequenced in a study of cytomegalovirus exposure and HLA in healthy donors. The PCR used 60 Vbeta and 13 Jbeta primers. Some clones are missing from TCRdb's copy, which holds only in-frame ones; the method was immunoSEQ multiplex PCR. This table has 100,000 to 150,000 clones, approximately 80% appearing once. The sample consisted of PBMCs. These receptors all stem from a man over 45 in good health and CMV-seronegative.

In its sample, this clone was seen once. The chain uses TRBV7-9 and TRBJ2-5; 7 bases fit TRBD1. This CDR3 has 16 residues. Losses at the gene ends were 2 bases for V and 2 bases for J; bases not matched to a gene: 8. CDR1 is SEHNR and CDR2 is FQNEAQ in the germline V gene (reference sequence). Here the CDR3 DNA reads TGTGCCAGCAGCTTAACGTTGACAGGGTTTCAAGAGACCCAGTACTTC. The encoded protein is CASSLTLTGFQETQYF.

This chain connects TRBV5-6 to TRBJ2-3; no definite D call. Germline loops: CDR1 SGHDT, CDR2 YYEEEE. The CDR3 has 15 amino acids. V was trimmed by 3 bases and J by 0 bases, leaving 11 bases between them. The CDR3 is CASSSARLSTDTQYF. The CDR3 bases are TGTGCCAGCAGCTCGGCTAGGCTCAGCACAGATACGCAGTATTTT.

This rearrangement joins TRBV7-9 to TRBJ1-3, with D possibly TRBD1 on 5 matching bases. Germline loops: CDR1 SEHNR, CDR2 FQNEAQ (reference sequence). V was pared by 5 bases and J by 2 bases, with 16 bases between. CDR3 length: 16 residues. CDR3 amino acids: CASSIWGSRPGNTIYF. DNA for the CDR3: TGTGCCAGCAGCATCTGGGGCAGTCGGCCTGGAAACACCATATATTTT.

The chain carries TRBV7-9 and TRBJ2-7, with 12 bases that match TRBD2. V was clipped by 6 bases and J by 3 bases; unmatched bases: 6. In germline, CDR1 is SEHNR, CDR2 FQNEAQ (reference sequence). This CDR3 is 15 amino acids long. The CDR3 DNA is TGTGCCAGCAGGTCAGGACTAGCGGGGAACTACGAGCAGTACTTC. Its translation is CASRSGLAGNYEQYF.

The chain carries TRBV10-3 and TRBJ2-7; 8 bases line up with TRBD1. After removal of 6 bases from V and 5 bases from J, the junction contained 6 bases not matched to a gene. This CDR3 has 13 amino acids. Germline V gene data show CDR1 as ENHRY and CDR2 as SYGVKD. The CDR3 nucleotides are TGTGCCATCAGAGGGGACAGGATCCACGAGCAGTACTTC. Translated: CAIRGDRIHEQYF.

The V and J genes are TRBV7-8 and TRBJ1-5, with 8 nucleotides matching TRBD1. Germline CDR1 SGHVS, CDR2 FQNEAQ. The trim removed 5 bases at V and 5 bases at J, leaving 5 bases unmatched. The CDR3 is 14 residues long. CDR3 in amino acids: CASSHQGAHQPQHF. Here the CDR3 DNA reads TGTGCCAGCAGCCACCAGGGGGCTCATCAGCCCCAGCATTTT. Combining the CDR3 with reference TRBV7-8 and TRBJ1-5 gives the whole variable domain GAGVSQSPRYKVAKRGQDVALRCDPISGHVSLFWYQQALGQGPEFLTYFQNEAQLDKSGLPSDRFFAERPEGSVSTLKIQRTQQEDSAVYLCASSHQGAHQPQHFGDGTRLSIL.

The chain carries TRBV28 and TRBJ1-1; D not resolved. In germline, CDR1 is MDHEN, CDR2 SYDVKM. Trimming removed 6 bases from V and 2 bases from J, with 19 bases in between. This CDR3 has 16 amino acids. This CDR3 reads CASSFPPADTNTEAFF. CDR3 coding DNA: TGTGCCAGCAGCTTCCCCCCGGCAGACACCAACACTGAAGCTTTCTTT.

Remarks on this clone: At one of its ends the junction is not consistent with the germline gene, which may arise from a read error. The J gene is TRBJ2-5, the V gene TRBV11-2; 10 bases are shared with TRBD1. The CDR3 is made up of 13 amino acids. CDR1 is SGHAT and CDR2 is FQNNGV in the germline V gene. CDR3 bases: TGTGCCACCACCCCACTCATCGACAGGGGGCCTAACTTC. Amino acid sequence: CATTPLIDRGPNF.

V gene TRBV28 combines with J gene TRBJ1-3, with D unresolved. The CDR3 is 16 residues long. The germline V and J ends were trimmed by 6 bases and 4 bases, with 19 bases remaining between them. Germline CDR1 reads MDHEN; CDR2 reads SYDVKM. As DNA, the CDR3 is TGTGCCAGCAGCCCCAGCGGGAGGGAAGGCGGAAACACCATATATTTT. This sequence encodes CASSPSGREGGNTIYF. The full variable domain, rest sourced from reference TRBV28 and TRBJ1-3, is DVKVTQSSRYLVKRTGEKVFLECVQDMDHENMFWYRQDPGLGLRLIYFSYDVKMKEKGDIPEGYSVSREKKERFSLILESASTNQTSMYLCASSPSGREGGNTIYFGEGSWLTVV.

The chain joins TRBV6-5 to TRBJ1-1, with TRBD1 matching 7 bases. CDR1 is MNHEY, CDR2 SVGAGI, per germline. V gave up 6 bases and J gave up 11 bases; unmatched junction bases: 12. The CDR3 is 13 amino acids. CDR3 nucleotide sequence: TGTGCCAGCAGCCTCACAGGGGCCCTGGGCGCTTTCTTT. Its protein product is CASSLTGALGAFF.

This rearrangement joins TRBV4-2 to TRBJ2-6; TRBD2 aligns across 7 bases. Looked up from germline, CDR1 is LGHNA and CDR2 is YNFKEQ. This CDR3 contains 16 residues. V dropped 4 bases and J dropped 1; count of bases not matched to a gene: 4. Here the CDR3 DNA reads TGTGCCAGCAGCCCAGGCGGGGGTTCTGGGGCCAACGTCCTGACTTTC. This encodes CASSPGGGSGANVLTF.

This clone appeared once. CDR3 DNA sequence: TGTGCCATCTCCCCCTTTGCGGGCACAGATACGCAGTATTTT. Amino acid sequence: CAISPFAGTDTQYF. This chain connects TRBV19 to TRBJ2-3; D is ambiguous. The CDR3 runs 14 residues. CDR1 is LNHDA and CDR2 is SQIVND in the germline V gene (reference sequence). V was cut by 10 bases and J by 1 base, with 15 bases left in between. The full variable domain, with the rest looked up from reference TRBV19 and TRBJ2-3, is DGGITQSPKYLFRKEGQNVTLSCEQNLNHDAMYWYRQDPGQGLRLIYYSQIVNDFQKGDIAEGYSVSREKKESFPLTVTSAQKNPTAFYLCAISPFAGTDTQYFGPGTRLTVL.

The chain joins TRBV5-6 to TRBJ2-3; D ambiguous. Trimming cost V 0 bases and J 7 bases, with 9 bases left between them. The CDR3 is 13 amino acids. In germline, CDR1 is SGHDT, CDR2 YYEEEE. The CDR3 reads CASSLDSFYTQYF. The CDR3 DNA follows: TGTGCCAGCAGCTTGGACAGCTTCTATACGCAGTATTTT.

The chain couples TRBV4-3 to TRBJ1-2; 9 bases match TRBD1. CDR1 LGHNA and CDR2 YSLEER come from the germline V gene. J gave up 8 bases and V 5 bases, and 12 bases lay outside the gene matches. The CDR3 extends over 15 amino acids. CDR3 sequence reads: CASSGGPGQGFGYTF. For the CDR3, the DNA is TGCGCCAGCAGCGGCGGGCCGGGACAGGGATTCGGCTACACCTTC.

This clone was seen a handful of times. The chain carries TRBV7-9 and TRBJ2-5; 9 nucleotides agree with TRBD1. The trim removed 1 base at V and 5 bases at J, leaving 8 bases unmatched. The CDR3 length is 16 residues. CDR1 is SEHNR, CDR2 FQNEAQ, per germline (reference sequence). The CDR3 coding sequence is TGTGCCAGCAGCTTAGTGACAGGGGGTTCGAGGGAGACCCAGTACTTC. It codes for CASSLVTGGSRETQYF. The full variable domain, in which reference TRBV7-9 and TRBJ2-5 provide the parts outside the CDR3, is DTGVSQNPRHKITKRGQNVTFRCDPISEHNRLYWYRQTLGQGPEFLTYFQNEAQLEKSRLLSDRFSAERPKGSFSTLEIQRTEQGDSAMYLCASSLVTGGSRETQYFGPGTRLLVL.

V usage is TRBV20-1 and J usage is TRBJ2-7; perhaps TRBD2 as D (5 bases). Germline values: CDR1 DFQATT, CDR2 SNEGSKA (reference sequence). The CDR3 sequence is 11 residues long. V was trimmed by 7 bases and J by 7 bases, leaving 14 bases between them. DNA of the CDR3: TGCAGTGGCTTTGGGTCGGGGGAGCAGTACTTC. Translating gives CSGFGSGEQYF.

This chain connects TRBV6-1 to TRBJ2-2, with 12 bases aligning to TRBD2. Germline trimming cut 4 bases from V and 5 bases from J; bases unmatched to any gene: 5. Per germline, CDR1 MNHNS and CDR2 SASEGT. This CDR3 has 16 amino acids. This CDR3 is CASSVSLAGGTGELFF. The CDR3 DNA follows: TGTGCCAGCAGTGTATCACTAGCGGGAGGAACCGGGGAGCTGTTTTTT.

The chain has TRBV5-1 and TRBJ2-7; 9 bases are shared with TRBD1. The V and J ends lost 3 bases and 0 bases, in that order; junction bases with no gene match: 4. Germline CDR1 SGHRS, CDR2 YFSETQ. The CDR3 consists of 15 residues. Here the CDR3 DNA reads TGCGCCAGCAGCTGGGGGGACAGGGACTCCTACGAGCAGTACTTC. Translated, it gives CASSWGDRDSYEQYF.

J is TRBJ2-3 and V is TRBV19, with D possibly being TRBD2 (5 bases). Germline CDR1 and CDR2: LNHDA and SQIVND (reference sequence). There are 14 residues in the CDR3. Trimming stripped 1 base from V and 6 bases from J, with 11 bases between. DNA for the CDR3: TGTGCCAGTAGTATAGGGACTTCCCTGGATACGCAGTATTTT. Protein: CASSIGTSLDTQYF. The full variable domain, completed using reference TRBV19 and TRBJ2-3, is DGGITQSPKYLFRKEGQNVTLSCEQNLNHDAMYWYRQDPGQGLRLIYYSQIVNDFQKGDIAEGYSVSREKKESFPLTVTSAQKNPTAFYLCASSIGTSLDTQYFGPGTRLTVL.

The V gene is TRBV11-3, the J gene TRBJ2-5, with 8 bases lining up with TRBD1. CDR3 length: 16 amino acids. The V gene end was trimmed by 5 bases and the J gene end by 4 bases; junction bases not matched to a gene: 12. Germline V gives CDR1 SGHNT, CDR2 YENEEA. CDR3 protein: CASSASQGEGGETQYF. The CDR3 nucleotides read TGTGCCAGCAGCGCATCACAGGGGGAAGGGGGAGAGACCCAGTACTTC.

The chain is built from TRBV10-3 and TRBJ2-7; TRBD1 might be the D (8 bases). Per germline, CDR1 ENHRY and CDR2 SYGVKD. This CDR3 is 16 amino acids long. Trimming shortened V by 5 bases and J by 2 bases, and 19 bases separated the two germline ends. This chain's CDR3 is CAISKGDTGGAYEQYF. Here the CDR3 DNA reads TGTGCCATCAGTAAGGGAGATACAGGGGGGGCCTACGAGCAGTACTTC.

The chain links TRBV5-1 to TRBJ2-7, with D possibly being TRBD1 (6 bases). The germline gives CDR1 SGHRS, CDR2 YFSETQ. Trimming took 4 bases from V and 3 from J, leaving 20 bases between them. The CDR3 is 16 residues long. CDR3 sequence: CASSDRQVEVIYEQYF. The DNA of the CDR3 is TGCGCCAGCAGCGATAGACAGGTTGAGGTTATCTACGAGCAGTACTTC.

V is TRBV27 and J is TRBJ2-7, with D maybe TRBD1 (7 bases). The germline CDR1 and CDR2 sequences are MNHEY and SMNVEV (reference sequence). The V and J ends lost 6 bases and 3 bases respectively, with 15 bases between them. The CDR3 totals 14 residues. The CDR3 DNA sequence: TGTGCCAGCAGCTGGGCGGGACAGAACTACGAGCAGTACTTC. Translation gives CASSWAGQNYEQYF.

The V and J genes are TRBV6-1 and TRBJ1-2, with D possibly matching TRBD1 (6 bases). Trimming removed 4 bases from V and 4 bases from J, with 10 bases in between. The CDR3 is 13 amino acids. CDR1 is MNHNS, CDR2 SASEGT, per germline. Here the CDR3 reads CASSGGQLYGYTF. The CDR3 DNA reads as TGTGCCAGCAGTGGCGGACAGCTCTATGGCTACACCTTC.

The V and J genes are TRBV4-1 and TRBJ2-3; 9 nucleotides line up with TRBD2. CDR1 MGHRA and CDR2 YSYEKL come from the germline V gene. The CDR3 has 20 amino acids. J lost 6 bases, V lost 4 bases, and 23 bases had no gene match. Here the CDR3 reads CASSPIGPKVAGGPLDTQYF. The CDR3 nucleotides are TGCGCCAGCAGCCCCATCGGCCCTAAGGTCGCGGGAGGGCCATTGGATACGCAGTATTTT.

The CDR3 reads CASSPPGGPNYGYTF. DNA for the CDR3: TGTGCCAGCAGCCCCCCCGGGGGGCCTAACTATGGCTACACCTTC. The genes are TRBV28 and TRBJ1-2, with TRBD1 as a possible D gene (6 bases). Germline assignment: CDR1 MDHEN and CDR2 SYDVKM. The CDR3 loop spans 15 amino acids. V gave up 6 bases and J gave up 0 bases, with 14 bases separating them.